The rows below give T cell receptor beta chains drawn from one sample of a study of blood T cell repertoires in COVID-19. Generated by immunoSEQ multiplex PCR, the TCRdb table keeps only in-frame clones and is missing some. The table lists 540,000 or so clones, around 90% of them singletons. The sample comprised peripheral blood. Every receptor here comes from a woman aged 45-59 years with COVID-19, enrolled during active disease. The CDR3 runs from the conserved cysteine through the conserved F or W. Fields, in order: V gene, D gene, J gene, clone size, CDR3 DNA, CDR3 protein. D genes are given only for firm matches. Where a row states a size, it is once, few, many or the class of an expanded clone; other rows omit it.

>TRBV12-3/TRBV12-4|TRBD2|TRBJ2-1|NA
TGTGCCAGCAGCCTGGGGGGGGTGGGGGAATTCTTC
CASSLGGVGEFF
>TRBV6-1|NA|TRBJ1-2|NA
TGTGCCAGCAGTGAAGCGGGCCGGGAGAGAGGCTACACCTTC
CASSEAGRERGYTF
>TRBV7-6|TRBD2|TRBJ2-1|NA
TGTGCCAGCAGCTCCGGGGGGGCCTCCTACAATGAGCAGTTCTTC
CASSSGGASYNEQFF
>TRBV4-2|TRBD2|TRBJ2-3|NA
TGTGCCAGCGGAAATAGCGGGGGGGCGTCAGATACGCAGTATTTT
CASGNSGGASDTQYF
>TRBV7-9|TRBD1|TRBJ2-5|NA
TGTGCCAGCAGCGCCACAGGGGGCCAAGAGACCCAGTACTTC
CASSATGGQETQYF
>TRBV20-1|NA|TRBJ2-7|NA
TGCAGTGCTAGTGTCAGGGGTTACGAGCAGTACTTC
CSASVRGYEQYF
>TRBV19|NA|TRBJ1-5|once
TGTGCCAGTAGTATTTCATCGTCAGGCCCCAATCAGCCCCAGCATTTT
CASSISSSGPNQPQHF
>TRBV6-2/TRBV6-3|TRBD1|TRBJ1-5|NA
TGTGCCAGCAGTTCTACTAAGGGGGCGGCTCAGCCCCAGCATTTT
CASSSTKGAAQPQHF
>TRBV5-6|TRBD1|TRBJ1-2|NA
TGTGCCAGCAGCTTCGGGACAGGTCCCGGGGGCTACACCTTC
CASSFGTGPGGYTF
>TRBV7-6|TRBD1|TRBJ2-7|NA
TGTGCCAGCAGCCCTGGACAGGGGACGTCCTACGAGCAGTACTTC
CASSPGQGTSYEQYF
>TRBV30|TRBD1|TRBJ1-3|NA
TGTGCCTGGGACCGTACAGGGGGCGGAAACACCATATATTTT
CAWDRTGGGNTIYF
>TRBV28|NA|TRBJ1-2|NA
TGTGCCAGCAGTTTCGGGGGGGCTGACTATGGCTACACCTTC
CASSFGGADYGYTF
>TRBV5-4|NA|TRBJ1-2|NA
TGTGCCAGCAGCTTAGACACCACTAACTATGGCTACACCTTC
CASSLDTTNYGYTF
>TRBV2|TRBD2|TRBJ2-2|NA
TGTGCCGCGATGACTAGCGGGGGGAACACCGGGGAGCTGTTTTTT
CAAMTSGGNTGELFF
>TRBV6-2/TRBV6-3|NA|TRBJ1-5|few
TGTGCCAGCAGTCCGGGGGGGAGGCAGCCCCAGCATTTT
CASSPGGRQPQHF
>TRBV6-5|NA|TRBJ1-2|NA
TGTGCCCCAGGAGGGGCCCCGGGCACCAACTATGGCTACACCTTC
CAPGGAPGTNYGYTF
>TRBV2|NA|TRBJ2-3|NA
TGTGCCCGTAAGGGTAGGAGGGGCACAGATACGCAGTATTTT
CARKGRRGTDTQYF
>TRBV3-1/TRBV3-2|NA|TRBJ2-3|NA
TGTGCCAGCAGCCAAGAGGCTACTAGAGATACGCAGTATTTT
CASSQEATRDTQYF
>TRBV6-1|NA|TRBJ1-4|NA
TGTGCCAGCAGTGAAAATTTATCCAGGATGGATGAAAAACTGTTTTTT
CASSENLSRMDEKLFF
>TRBV15|NA|TRBJ1-1|NA
TGTGCCACCAGCAGAGAAGACAGGAACACTGAAGCTTTCTTT
CATSREDRNTEAFF
>TRBV9|NA|TRBJ1-5|NA
TGTGCCAGCAGCGCCCGGGAGGGGGTGCGTCAGCCCCAGCATTTT
CASSAREGVRQPQHF
>TRBV10-3|NA|TRBJ2-5|NA
TGTGCCATCAGTGAACCCCAGACTGAGGGGGGGGAGACCCAGTACTTC
CAISEPQTEGGETQYF
>TRBV19|TRBD1|TRBJ2-5|NA
TGTGCCAGTAGTCAAACCCGACAGGGGCCGGAGACCCAGTACTTC
CASSQTRQGPETQYF
>TRBV27|TRBD2|TRBJ2-7|NA
TGTGCCAGCGGCGTTAGCGGGGGGCCCTACGAGCAGTACTTC
CASGVSGGPYEQYF
>TRBV6-5|TRBD1|TRBJ1-5|once
TGTGCCAGCTACGACAGGGTGGGTAATCAGCCCCAGCATTTT
CASYDRVGNQPQHF
>TRBV5-6|TRBD1|TRBJ2-7|NA
TGTGCCAGCAGCTCCGGGACAGTTTACGAGCAGTACTTC
CASSSGTVYEQYF
>TRBV30|NA|TRBJ1-2|NA
TGTGCCTGGAGTCCCACGACAAGGGGGACCCTCGGTGGCTACACCTTC
CAWSPTTRGTLGGYTF
>TRBV7-8|NA|TRBJ1-2|NA
TGTGCCAGCTCCTGGGGGGGCTCGAGGGTAGGCTACACCTTC
CASSWGGSRVGYTF
>TRBV11-2|TRBD1|TRBJ2-2|NA
TGTGCCAGCAGCCAATCTCGCCGGGACAGGGGGCGGGAGCTGTTTTTT
CASSQSRRDRGRELFF
>TRBV27|NA|TRBJ1-1|NA
TGTGCCAGCAGCCCATCTCGAGACACTGAAGCTTTCTTT
CASSPSRDTEAFF
>TRBV10-2|TRBD1|TRBJ2-7|NA
TGCGCCAGCAGTACGGGACAGGGGAGACACGAGCAGTACTTC
CASSTGQGRHEQYF
>TRBV3-1/TRBV3-2|NA|TRBJ2-3|NA
TGTGCCAGCAGCCCACAGGGCACAGATACGCAGTATTTT
CASSPQGTDTQYF
>TRBV6-5|NA|TRBJ1-5|NA
TGTGCCAGCAACAGAGCGGGTCAGCCCCAGCATTTT
CASNRAGQPQHF